The 17 T cell receptor beta chains below were found in one sample sequenced in a study of CD8+ T cells in alopecia areata. The treatment: oral pan-JAK inhibitor, 5-10 mg twice daily. Reverse transcribed after extraction, RNA yielded cDNA as the sequencing template. Clones were read by immunoSEQ multiplex PCR, and TCRdb kept only the in-frame ones, dropping some. Counted here are under 110,000 clones, around 60% occurring once; the ten biggest clones make up about 17%. Here the sequenced sample was CD8+ T cells sorted from blood, taken between weeks 55 and 65, from a patient treated with tofacitinib. The receptors derive from a human donor with alopecia areata.

The CDR3 sequence is CASSVGTSGANEQFF. The CDR3, as DNA: TGTGCCAGCAGCGTGGGGACTAGCGGGGCCAATGAGCAGTTCTTC. This chain links TRBV9 with TRBJ2-1; 13 nucleotides line up with TRBD2. CDR3 length: 15 amino acids. Germline CDR1 and CDR2: SGDLS and YYNGEE. The ends lost 2 bases at V and 6 bases at J; junction bases unmatched: 2.

V usage is TRBV15 and J usage is TRBJ2-1; D unresolved. Trimming pared 4 bases from V and 3 bases from J, leaving 16 bases between. Germline V lookup: CDR1 LNHNV, CDR2 YYDKDF (reference sequence). The CDR3 spans 16 residues. CDR3 in DNA: TGTGCCACCAGCACCCCCGAGGTGGGCCACTACAATGAGCAGTTCTTC. Translation gives CATSTPEVGHYNEQFF.

This chain connects TRBV7-9 to TRBJ1-6; no clear D gene. With 3 bases removed from V and 9 bases from J, the gap between germline ends came to 18 bases. The CDR3 runs to 16 residues. Germline CDR1 and CDR2: SEHNR and FQNEAQ (reference sequence). The CDR3, as DNA: TGTGCCAGCAGCTTCGGGTCCCGGGATCGTCGTTCACCCCTCCACTTT. This encodes CASSFGSRDRRSPLHF.

J is TRBJ2-5 and V is TRBV13, with TRBD1 matching 7 bases. The V gene's germline CDR1 is PRHDT and CDR2 FYEKMQ (reference sequence). V shed 5 bases and J 4 bases; nucleotides not matched to a gene: 7. This CDR3 contains 14 residues. CDR3 in amino acids: CASSPDRVGETQYF. The DNA of the CDR3 is TGTGCCAGCAGCCCCGACAGGGTCGGAGAGACCCAGTACTTC.

V is TRBV5-1 and J is TRBJ1-2; D unclear. Per germline, CDR1 SGHRS and CDR2 YFSETQ. Trimming left V 4 bases short and J 7 bases short, with 8 bases between. The CDR3 has 11 amino acids. The CDR3 nucleotides are TGCGCCAGCAGCGGGTCCCGTGGCTACACCTTC. Translated: CASSGSRGYTF.

This clone was picked up one time. The J gene is TRBJ1-2, the V gene TRBV9; D is unclear. The CDR3 spans 13 residues. V gave up 0 bases and J gave up 0 bases, with 3 bases separating them. Germline loops: CDR1 SGDLS, CDR2 YYNGEE. CDR3 loop: CASSVETNYGYTF. The CDR3 DNA sequence: TGTGCCAGCAGCGTAGAAACTAACTATGGCTACACCTTC.

The genes are TRBV2 and TRBJ1-4; TRBD1 matches at 12 bases. This CDR3 region has 14 residues. The ends lost 5 bases at V and 8 bases at J; junction bases unmatched: 3. The germline V gene encodes CDR1 SNHLY and CDR2 FYNNEI. DNA of the CDR3: TGTGCCAGCAGTCCGGGACAGGGGGCCGAAAAACTGTTTTTT. Translated: CASSPGQGAEKLFF. The complete variable domain, with remaining parts taken from reference TRBV2 and TRBJ1-4, reads EPEVTQTPSHQVTQMGQEVILRCVPISNHLYFYWYRQILGQKVEFLVSFYNNEISEKSEIFDDQFSVERPDGSNFTLKIRSTKLEDSAMYFCASSPGQGAEKLFFGSGTQLSVL.

The chain joins TRBV2 to TRBJ1-1, with TRBD1 identical over 10 bases. CDR1 SNHLY and CDR2 FYNNEI come from the germline V gene. V trimming: 4 bases; J trimming: 3 bases; junction bases outside the gene matches: 8. CDR3 length equals 16 residues. CDR3 region: CASSGSRDRGYTEAFF. The CDR3 nucleotides are TGTGCCAGCAGTGGCAGCCGGGACAGGGGATACACTGAAGCTTTCTTT.

This chain connects TRBV5-1 to TRBJ2-7; D may be TRBD1 or TRBD2 (5 bases each). The V gene lost 4 bases and the J gene lost 2 bases, with 19 bases spanning the gap. The CDR3 sequence is 16 residues long. Germline loops: CDR1 SGHRS, CDR2 YFSETQ. The CDR3 reads CASSPDPGTVAYEQYF. CDR3 DNA: TGCGCCAGCAGCCCAGATCCCGGGACGGTCGCCTACGAGCAGTACTTC.

The chain links TRBV7-9 to TRBJ1-2; the match to TRBD1 covers 9 bases. The CDR3 loop spans 13 amino acids. Germline V gene lookup returns CDR1 SEHNR and CDR2 FQNEAQ (reference sequence). The ends lost 1 base at V and 14 bases at J; junction bases unmatched: 8. The DNA for the CDR3 is TGTGCCAGCAGCTTAGACAGGGGGCGCCCCGGGACCTTC. Its protein product is CASSLDRGRPGTF.

The rearrangement links TRBV6-6 to TRBJ2-2; tentatively, D is TRBD1 (5 bases). Germline V gene data show CDR1 as MNHNY and CDR2 as SVGAGI (reference sequence). The CDR3 extends over 14 amino acids. V shed 2 bases and J shed 4 bases, with 8 bases lying between them. CDR3 protein: CASSYDRITGELFF. The CDR3 bases are TGTGCCAGCAGTTACGACAGAATCACCGGGGAGCTGTTTTTT.

As regards this clone: The junction departs from the called germline gene at one end, perhaps through a read error. The chain has TRBV11-2 and TRBJ2-1, with TRBD1 matching over 10 bases. The CDR3 covers 13 residues. Germline assignment: CDR1 SGHAT and CDR2 FQNNGV. The CDR3, as DNA: TGTGCCAGCAGCTTAGGGGTTGGGACAGGGGACGTCTTC. This codes for CASSLGVGTGDVF.

The chain combines TRBV29-1 with TRBJ2-3, with no clear D. This CDR3 comprises 16 residues. Germline V CDR1 and CDR2: SQVTM, ANQGSEA. V gave up 8 bases and J gave up 1 base, with 22 bases separating them. CDR3 bases: TGCAGCCTCAGTCAGGTTGCCGTCCAGGGCACAGATACGCAGTATTTT. This translates into CSLSQVAVQGTDTQYF.

The rearrangement links TRBV30 to TRBJ1-2; no clear D. The V gene's germline CDR1 is GTSNPN and CDR2 SVGIG (reference sequence). Trimming removed 5 bases from V and 5 bases from J, with 6 bases in between. The CDR3 length is 10 residues. The CDR3 region has the DNA TGTGCCTGGGGCGAGTATGGCTACACCTTC. Amino acid sequence: CAWGEYGYTF.

The chain links TRBV6-5 to TRBJ1-2; D gene unclear. The CDR3 runs 13 residues. Germline lookup yields CDR1 MNHEY and CDR2 SVGAGI. Between the trimmed V and J ends, which lost 8 bases and 7 bases, there was a span of 17 bases. The CDR3 loop is CASANYPEFGYTF. The CDR3 coding sequence is TGTGCCAGCGCCAACTATCCGGAATTTGGCTACACCTTC.

In this sample, this clone turned up a few times. The chain carries TRBV29-1 and TRBJ1-2; 7 nucleotides line up with TRBD1. Germline trimming cut 6 bases from V and 5 bases from J; bases unmatched to any gene: 12. The CDR3 spans 14 residues. Germline V gene sequence: CDR1 SQVTM, CDR2 ANQGSEA. This CDR3 reads CSVPSTGKKYGYTF. CDR3 in DNA: TGCAGCGTACCATCGACAGGGAAAAAGTATGGCTACACCTTC.

The V call is TRBV7-9, the J call TRBJ2-1; 9 bases are a match to TRBD1. The CDR3 runs to 16 residues. V shed 5 bases and J 0 bases; nucleotides not matched to a gene: 5. Germline V lookup: CDR1 SEHNR, CDR2 FQNEAQ (reference sequence). CDR3 amino acids: CASSDTGGSSYNEQFF. In nucleotides, the CDR3 is TGTGCCAGCAGCGATACAGGGGGCAGCTCCTACAATGAGCAGTTCTTC.